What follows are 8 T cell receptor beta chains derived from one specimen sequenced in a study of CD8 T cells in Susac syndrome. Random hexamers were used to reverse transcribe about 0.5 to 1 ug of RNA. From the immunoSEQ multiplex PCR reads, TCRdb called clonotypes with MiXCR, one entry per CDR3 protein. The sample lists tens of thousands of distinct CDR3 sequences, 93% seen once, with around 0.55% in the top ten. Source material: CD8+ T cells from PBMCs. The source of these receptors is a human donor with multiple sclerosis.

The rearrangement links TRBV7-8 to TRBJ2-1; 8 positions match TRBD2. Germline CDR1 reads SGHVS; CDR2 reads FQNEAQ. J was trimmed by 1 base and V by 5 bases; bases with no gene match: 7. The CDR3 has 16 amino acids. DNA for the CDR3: TGTGCCAGCAGCGAATATACTAGCGGTTCCTACAATGAGCAGTTCTTC. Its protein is CASSEYTSGSYNEQFF.

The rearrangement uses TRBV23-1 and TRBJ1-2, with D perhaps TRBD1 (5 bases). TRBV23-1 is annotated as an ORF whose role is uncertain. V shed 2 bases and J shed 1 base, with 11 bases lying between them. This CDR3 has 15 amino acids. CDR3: CASSQRTYLNYGYTF. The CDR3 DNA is TGCGCCAGCAGTCAAAGGACATATCTTAACTATGGCTACACCTTC.

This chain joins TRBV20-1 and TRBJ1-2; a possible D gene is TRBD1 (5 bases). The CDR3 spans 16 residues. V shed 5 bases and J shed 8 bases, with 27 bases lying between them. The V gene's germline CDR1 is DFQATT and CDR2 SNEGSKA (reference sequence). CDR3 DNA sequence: TGCAGTGCTCGCCCCGCGCCGACAGCCCTTCCCTGGGGCTACACCTTC. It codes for CSARPAPTALPWGYTF.

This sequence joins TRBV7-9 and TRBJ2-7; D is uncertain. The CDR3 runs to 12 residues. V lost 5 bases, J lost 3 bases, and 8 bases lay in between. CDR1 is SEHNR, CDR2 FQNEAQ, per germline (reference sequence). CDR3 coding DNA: TGTGCCAGCAGCAATCGATACTACGAGCAGTACTTC. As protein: CASSNRYYEQYF.

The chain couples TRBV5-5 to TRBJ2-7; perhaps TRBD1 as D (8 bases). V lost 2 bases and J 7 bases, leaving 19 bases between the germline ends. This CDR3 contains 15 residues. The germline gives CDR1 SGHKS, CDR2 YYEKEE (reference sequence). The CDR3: CASSFTGQGGQEQYF. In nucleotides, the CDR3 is TGTGCCAGCAGCTTTACTGGACAGGGAGGGCAAGAGCAGTACTTC.

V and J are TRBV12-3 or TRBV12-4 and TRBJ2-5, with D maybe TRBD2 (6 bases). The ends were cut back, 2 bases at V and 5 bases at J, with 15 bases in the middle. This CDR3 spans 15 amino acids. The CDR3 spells CASSLLGLTMETQYF. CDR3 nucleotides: TGTGCCAGCAGTTTATTAGGACTAACTATGGAGACCCAGTACTTC.

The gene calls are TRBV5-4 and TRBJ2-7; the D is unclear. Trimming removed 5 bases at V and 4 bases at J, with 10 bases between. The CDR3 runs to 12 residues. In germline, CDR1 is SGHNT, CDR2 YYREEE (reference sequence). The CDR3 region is CASSSVPYEQYF. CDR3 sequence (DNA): TGTGCCAGCAGTTCCGTCCCTTACGAGCAGTACTTC.

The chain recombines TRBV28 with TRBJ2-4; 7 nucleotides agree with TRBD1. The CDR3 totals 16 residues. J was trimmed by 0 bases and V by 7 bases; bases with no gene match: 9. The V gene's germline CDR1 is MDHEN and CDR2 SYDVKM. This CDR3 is CASNLGTDLAKNIQYF. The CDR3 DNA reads TGTGCCAGCAACCTCGGGACAGACCTAGCCAAAAACATTCAGTACTTC.